This TCR beta chain was retrieved from a study of T cell repertoires in cytomegalovirus infection. MiXCR, applied by TCRdb to the reads, yields one record per CDR3 protein. The sample includes approximately 910,000 distinct CDR3 sequences, 30% to 40% of them seen just once. This clonotype was counted between two and nine times. What it recognizes is unknown. Trimming cost V 4 bases and J 2 bases; bases outside gene matches: 1. Germline CDR1 MDHEN, CDR2 SYDVKM. This CDR3 contains 13 residues. Study findings and constraints: The study found HLA-C-restricted CMV-specific TCR beta clonotypes dominating the ex vivo response. Identification of carriers of CMV plus the relevant HLA was performed using cumulative public TCR beta family frequency.

This TCR was sampled from a human donor in good health (CMV status not recorded). Some clones in this sample may be carry-over from other donors' samples. The material sequenced was cultured CD8+ T cells from PBMCs, taken from culture after CMV antigen stimulation. The gene calls are TRBV28 and TRBJ2-7; 8 bases are a match to TRBD1. Written as DNA, the CDR3 is TGTGCCAGCAGTTGGACAGGGACCTACGAGCAGTACGTC. Translation gives CASSWTGTYEQYV.